One sample yielded the 3 T cell receptor beta chains listed below, sequenced in a study of blood T cell repertoires in COVID-19. Using immunoSEQ multiplex PCR, the repertoire was profiled, and TCRdb retains in-frame clones only, with some absent. This table holds 75,000 to 85,000 clones, 75% to 90% found once. Sequenced input: peripheral blood. The source of these receptors is a man in his forties or fifties with active COVID-19.

The chain couples TRBV7-2 to TRBJ1-1, with D unresolved. Trimming left V 1 base short and J 0 bases short, with 15 bases between. From germline, CDR1 is SGHTA and CDR2 FQGNSA. The CDR3 loop spans 17 amino acids. CDR3 bases: TGTGCCAGCAGCTTAGGTCGGGTCAAGAAACTGAACACTGAAGCTTTCTTT. Its translation: CASSLGRVKKLNTEAFF.

The genes are TRBV5-4 and TRBJ2-7; 12 bases agree with TRBD2. Germline V CDR1 and CDR2: SGHNT, YYREEE (reference sequence). V lost 2 bases and J lost 7; bases outside the gene matches: 7. CDR3 length: 15 residues. For the CDR3, the DNA is TGTGCCAGCAGCTTTGGGGGACTAGCGGGTCTAGAGCAGTACTTC. Translation: CASSFGGLAGLEQYF.

This clone came up a few times. The rearrangement uses TRBV2 and TRBJ2-1; 10 nucleotides line up with TRBD2. With 9 bases clipped from V and 9 bases from J, the junction kept 11 bases outside the gene matches. The CDR3 is made up of 14 amino acids. Germline CDR1 reads SNHLY; CDR2 reads FYNNEI. CDR3 DNA: TGTGCCAGTTTTTCTAGCGGGAGTGGCGGTGAGCAGTTCTTC. Amino acid sequence: CASFSSGSGGEQFF.